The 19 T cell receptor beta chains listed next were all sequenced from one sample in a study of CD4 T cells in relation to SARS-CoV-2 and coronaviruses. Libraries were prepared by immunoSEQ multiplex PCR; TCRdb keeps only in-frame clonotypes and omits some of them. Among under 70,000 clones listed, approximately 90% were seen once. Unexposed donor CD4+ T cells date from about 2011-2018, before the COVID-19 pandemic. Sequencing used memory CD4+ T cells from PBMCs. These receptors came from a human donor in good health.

CDR3 sequence (DNA): TGCGCCAGCAGCCAACTGGAGAGAGTCACCGGGGAGCTGTTTTTT. Protein sequence: CASSQLERVTGELFF. This chain links TRBV4-1 with TRBJ2-2, with D uncertain. This CDR3 is 15 amino acids long. Germline V CDR1 and CDR2: MGHRA, YSYEKL. V was trimmed by 2 bases and J by 4 bases, leaving 11 bases between them.

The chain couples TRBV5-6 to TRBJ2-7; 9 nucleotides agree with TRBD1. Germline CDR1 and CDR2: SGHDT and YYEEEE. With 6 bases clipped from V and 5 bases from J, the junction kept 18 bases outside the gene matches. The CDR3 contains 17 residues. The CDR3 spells CASTKTLGGQGGDEQYF. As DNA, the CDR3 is TGTGCCAGCACTAAAACGTTGGGGGGACAGGGTGGCGACGAGCAGTACTTC.

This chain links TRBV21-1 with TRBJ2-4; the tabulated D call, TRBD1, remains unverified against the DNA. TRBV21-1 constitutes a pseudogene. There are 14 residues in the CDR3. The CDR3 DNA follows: TGTGCCAGCAGCAAAGACAGGGGGCGCAACATTCAGTACTTC. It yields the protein CASSKDRGRNIQYF.

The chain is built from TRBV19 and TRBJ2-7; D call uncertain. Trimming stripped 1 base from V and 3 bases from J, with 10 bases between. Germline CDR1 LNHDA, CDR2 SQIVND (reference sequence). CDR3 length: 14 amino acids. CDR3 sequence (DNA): TGTGCCAGTAGTATAGGCGGCTACCACTACGAGCAGTACTTC. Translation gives CASSIGGYHYEQYF.

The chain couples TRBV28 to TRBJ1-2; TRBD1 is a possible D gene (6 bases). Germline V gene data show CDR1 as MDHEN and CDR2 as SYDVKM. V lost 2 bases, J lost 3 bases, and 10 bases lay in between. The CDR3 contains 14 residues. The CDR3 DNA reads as TGTGCCAGCAGTTTAGGGGGCATGGACTATGGCTACACCTTC. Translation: CASSLGGMDYGYTF.

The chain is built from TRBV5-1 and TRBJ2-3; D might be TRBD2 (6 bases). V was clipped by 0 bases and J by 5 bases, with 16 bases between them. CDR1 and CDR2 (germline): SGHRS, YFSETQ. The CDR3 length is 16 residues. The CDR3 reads CASSLADGGGEDTQYF. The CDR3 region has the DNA TGCGCCAGCAGCTTGGCGGATGGCGGCGGGGAAGATACGCAGTATTTT.

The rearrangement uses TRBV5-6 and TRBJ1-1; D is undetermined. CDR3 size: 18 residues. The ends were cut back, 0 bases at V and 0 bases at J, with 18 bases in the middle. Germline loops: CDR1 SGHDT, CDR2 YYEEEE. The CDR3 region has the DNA TGTGCCAGCAGCTTGGTTTCAATCCGGCGCGCTTTGAACACTGAAGCTTTCTTT. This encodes CASSLVSIRRALNTEAFF.

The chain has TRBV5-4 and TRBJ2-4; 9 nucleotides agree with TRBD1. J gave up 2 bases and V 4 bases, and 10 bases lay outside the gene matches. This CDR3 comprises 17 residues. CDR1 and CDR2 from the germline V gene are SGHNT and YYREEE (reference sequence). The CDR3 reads CASSRKQGALTKNIQYF. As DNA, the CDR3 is TGTGCCAGCAGCCGGAAACAGGGGGCGCTTACCAAAAACATTCAGTACTTC.

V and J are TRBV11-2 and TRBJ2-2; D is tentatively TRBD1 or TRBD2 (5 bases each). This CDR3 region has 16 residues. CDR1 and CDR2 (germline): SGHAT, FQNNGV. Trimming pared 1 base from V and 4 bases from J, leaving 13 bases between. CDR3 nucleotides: TGTGCCAGCAGCTTAGTCGGGACCGCACGCACCGGGGAGCTGTTTTTT. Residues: CASSLVGTARTGELFF.

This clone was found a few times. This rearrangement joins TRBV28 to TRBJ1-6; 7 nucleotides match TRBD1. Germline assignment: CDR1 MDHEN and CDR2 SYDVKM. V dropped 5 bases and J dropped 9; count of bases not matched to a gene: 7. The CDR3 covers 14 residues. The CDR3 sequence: CASSQGVGGSPLHF. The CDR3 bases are TGTGCCAGCAGTCAGGGGGTAGGGGGTTCACCCCTCCACTTT.

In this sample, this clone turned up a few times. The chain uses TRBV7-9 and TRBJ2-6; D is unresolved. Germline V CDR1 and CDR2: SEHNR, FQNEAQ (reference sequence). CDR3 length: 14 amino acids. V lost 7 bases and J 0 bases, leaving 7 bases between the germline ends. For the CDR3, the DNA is TGTGCCAGCACCCAGAGCTCTGGGGCCAACGTCCTGACTTTC. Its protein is CASTQSSGANVLTF.

CDR3: CASSSDLSLSGNTIYF. In DNA, the CDR3 is TGTGCCAGCAGCTCGGACCTATCCCTCTCTGGAAACACCATATATTTT. This chain links TRBV9 with TRBJ1-3; unclear D gene. V lost 4 bases to trimming and J lost 0 bases, with 14 bases between them. Germline CDR1 reads SGDLS; CDR2 reads YYNGEE. This CDR3 region has 16 residues.

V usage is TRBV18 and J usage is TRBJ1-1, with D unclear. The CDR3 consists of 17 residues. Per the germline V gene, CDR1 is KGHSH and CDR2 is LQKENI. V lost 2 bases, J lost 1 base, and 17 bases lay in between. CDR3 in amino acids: CASSPMSSSAGNTEAFF. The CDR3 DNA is TGTGCCAGCTCACCAATGAGCTCTTCGGCCGGGAACACTGAAGCTTTCTTT.

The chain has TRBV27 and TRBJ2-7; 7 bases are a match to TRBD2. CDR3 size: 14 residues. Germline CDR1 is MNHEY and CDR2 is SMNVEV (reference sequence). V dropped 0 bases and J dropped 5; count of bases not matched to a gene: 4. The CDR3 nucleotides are TGTGCCAGCAGTTTATCGGGGGAGGGTAACGAGCAGTACTTC. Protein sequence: CASSLSGEGNEQYF.

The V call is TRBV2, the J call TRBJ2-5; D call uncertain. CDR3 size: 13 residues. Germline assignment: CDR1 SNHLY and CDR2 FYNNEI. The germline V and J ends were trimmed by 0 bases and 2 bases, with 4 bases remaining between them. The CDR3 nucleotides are TGTGCCAGCAGTGAAGCCATTCAAGAGACCCAGTACTTC. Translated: CASSEAIQETQYF. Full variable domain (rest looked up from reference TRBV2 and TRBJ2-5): EPEVTQTPSHQVTQMGQEVILRCVPISNHLYFYWYRQILGQKVEFLVSFYNNEISEKSEIFDDQFSVERPDGSNFTLKIRSTKLEDSAMYFCASSEAIQETQYFGPGTRLLVL.

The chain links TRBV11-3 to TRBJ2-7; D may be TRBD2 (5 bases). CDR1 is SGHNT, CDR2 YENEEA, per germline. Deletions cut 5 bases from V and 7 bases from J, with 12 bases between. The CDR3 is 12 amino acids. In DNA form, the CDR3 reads TGTGCCAGCAGCACCCACCCGGGGGAGCAGTACTTC. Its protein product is CASSTHPGEQYF.

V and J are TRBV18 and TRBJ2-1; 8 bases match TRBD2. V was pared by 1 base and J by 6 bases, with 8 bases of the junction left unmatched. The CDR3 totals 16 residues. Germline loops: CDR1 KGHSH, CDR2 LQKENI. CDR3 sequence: CASSPLGTSATNEQFF. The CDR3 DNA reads TGTGCCAGCTCACCACTCGGGACTAGTGCCACCAATGAGCAGTTCTTC.

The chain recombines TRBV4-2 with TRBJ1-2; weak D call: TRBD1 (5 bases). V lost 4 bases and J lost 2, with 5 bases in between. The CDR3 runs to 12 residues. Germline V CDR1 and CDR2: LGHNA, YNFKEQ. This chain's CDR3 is CASSRDNYGYTF. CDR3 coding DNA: TGTGCCAGCAGCCGGGACAACTATGGCTACACCTTC.

DNA for the CDR3: TGTGCCAGCATTTTCGAGCGGGAGTATTTTAATGAGCAGTTCTTC. This encodes CASIFEREYFNEQFF. The chain recombines TRBV2 with TRBJ2-1; TRBD2 aligns across 8 bases. The CDR3 runs 15 residues. J was trimmed by 7 bases and V by 7 bases; bases with no gene match: 12. CDR1 is SNHLY and CDR2 is FYNNEI in the germline V gene.